One TCR beta chain is described in this entry. This entry belongs to a study of T cell changes during pregnancy in multiple sclerosis. This CDR3 is 14 amino acids long. Germline V lookup: CDR1 SQVTM, CDR2 ANQGSEA. The ends were cut back, 4 bases at V and 1 base at J, with 13 bases in the middle. Profiling relied on immunoSEQ multiplex PCR, and the TCRdb table lists in-frame clones only, not all of them. Among about 20,000 clones listed, approximately 91% were seen once. The origin of this receptor is a female donor in good health, enrolled as a control in a pregnancy study. The sample was CD8+ T cells from peripheral blood mononuclear cells, taken after pregnancy. The chain couples TRBV29-1 to TRBJ1-1; D remains ambiguous. Here the CDR3 reads CSVVSATKNTEAFF. The CDR3 nucleotides read TGCAGCGTTGTTTCGGCGACTAAGAACACTGAAGCTTTCTTT.